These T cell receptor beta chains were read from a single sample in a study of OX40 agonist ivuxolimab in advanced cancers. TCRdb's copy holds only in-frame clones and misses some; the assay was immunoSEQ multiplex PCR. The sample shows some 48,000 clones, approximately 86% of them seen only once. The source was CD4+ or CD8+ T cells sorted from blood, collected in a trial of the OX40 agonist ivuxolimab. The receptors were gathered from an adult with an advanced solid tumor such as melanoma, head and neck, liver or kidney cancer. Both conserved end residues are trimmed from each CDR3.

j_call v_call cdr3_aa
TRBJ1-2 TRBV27 ASSLRPRGILSYGYT
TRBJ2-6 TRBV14 ASSQRASGANVLT
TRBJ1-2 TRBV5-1 ASSLVRGGDGYT
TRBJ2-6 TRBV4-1 ASSQETGSSGANVLT
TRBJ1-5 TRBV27 ASSRTGESQPQH
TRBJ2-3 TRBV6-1 ASSEGGYTDTQY
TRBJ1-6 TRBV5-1 ASSQAPGTERTALH
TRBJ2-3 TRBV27 ASSLWQGGGTQY
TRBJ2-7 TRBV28 ASRLSSLPYEQY
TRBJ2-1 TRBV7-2 ASTPRTSVNEQF
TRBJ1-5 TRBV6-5 ASSYGSSSQH
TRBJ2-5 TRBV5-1 ASSFGLAGGETQY
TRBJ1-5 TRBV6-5 ASRTGQGNQPQH
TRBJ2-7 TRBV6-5 ASSPNGYEQY
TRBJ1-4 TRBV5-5 ASSFSVSGRNEKLF
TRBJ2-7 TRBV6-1 ASSEVRAYEQY